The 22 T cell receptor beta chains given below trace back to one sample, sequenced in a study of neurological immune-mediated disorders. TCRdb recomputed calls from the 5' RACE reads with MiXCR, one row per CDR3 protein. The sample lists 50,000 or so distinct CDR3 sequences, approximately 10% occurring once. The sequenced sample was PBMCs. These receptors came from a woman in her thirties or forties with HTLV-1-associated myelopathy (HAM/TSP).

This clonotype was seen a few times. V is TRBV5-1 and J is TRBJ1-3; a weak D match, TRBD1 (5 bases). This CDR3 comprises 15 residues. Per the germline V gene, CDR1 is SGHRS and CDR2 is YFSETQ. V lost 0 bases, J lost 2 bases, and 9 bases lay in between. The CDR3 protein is CASSLGGRAGNTIYF. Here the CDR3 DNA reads TGCGCCAGCAGCTTGGGAGGCAGGGCTGGAAACACCATATATTTT. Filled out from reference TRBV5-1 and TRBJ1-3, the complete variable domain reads KAGVTQTPRYLIKTRGQQVTLSCSPISGHRSVSWYQQTPGQGLQFLFEYFSETQRNKGNFPGRFSGRQFSNSRSEMNVSTLELGDSALYLCASSLGGRAGNTIYFGEGSWLTVV.

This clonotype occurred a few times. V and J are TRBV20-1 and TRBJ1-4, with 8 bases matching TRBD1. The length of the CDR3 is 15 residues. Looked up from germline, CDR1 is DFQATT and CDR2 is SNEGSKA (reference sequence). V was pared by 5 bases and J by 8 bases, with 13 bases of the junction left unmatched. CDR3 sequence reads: CSARSDRAVREKLFF. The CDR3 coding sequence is TGCAGTGCTCGCTCGGACAGGGCTGTAAGAGAAAAACTGTTTTTT.

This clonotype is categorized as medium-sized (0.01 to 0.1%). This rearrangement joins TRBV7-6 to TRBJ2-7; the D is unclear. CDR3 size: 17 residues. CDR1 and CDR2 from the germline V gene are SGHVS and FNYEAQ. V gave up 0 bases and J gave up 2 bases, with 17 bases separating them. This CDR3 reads CASSLASATFTTYEQYF. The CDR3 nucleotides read TGTGCCAGCAGCTTAGCTTCCGCGACGTTCACAACCTACGAGCAGTACTTC. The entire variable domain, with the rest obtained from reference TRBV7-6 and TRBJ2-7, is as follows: GAGVSQSPRYKVTKRGQDVALRCDPISGHVSLYWYRQALGQGPEFLTYFNYEAQQDKSGLPNDRFSAERPEGSISTLTIQRTEQRDSAMYRCASSLASATFTTYEQYFGPGTRLTVT.

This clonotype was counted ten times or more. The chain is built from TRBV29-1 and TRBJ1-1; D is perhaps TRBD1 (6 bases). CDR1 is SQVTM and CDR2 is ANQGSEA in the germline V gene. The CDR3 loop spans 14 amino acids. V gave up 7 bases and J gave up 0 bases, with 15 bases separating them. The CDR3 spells CSAARGQMNTEAFF. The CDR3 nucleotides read TGCAGCGCTGCGAGGGGACAAATGAACACTGAAGCTTTCTTT.

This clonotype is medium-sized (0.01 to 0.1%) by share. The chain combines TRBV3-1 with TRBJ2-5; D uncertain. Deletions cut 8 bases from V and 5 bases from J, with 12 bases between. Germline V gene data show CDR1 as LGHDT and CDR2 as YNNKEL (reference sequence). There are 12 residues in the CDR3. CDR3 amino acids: CASSVLGETQYF. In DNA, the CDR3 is TGTGCCAGCTCCGTGCTAGGCGAGACCCAGTACTTC.

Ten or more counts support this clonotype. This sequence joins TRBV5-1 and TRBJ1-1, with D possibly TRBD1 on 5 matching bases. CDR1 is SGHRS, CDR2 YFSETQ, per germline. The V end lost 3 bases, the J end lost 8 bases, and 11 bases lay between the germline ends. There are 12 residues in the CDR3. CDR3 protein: CASSWGEGEAFF. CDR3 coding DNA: TGCGCCAGCAGCTGGGGGGAGGGCGAAGCTTTCTTT.

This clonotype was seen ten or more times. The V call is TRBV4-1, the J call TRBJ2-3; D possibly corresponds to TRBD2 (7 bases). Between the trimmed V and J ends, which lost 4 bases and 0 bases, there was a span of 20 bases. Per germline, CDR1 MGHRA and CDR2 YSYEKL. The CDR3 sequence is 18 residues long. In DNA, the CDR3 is TGCGCCAGCAGCCGTTTTGGAGGCGGGGGCCCTAGCACAGATACGCAGTATTTT. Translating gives CASSRFGGGGPSTDTQYF.

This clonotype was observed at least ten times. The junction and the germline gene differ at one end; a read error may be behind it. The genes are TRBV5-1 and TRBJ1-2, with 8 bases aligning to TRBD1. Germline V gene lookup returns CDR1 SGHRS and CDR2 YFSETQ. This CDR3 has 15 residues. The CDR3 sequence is CASSLESTGEDGYTF. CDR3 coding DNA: TGCGCCAGCAGTTTGGAGTCGACAGGGGAGGATGGCTACACCTTC.

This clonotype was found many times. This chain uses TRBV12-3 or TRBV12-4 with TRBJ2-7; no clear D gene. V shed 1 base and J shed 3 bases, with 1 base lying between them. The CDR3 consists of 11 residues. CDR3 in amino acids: CASSLGYEQYF. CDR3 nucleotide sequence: TGTGCCAGCAGTTTAGGCTACGAGCAGTACTTC.

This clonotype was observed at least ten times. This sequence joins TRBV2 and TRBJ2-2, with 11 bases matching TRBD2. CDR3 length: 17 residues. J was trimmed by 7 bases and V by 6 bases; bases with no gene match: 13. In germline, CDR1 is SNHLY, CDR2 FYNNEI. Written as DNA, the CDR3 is TGTGCCAGCAGCGAAACCATTAGCGGGGGGGCTAGCGGGGAGCTGTTTTTT. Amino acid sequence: CASSETISGGASGELFF.

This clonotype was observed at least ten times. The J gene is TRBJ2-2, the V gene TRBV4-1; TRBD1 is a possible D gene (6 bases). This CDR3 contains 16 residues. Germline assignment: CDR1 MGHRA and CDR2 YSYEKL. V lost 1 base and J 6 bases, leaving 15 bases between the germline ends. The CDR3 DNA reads TGCGCCAGCAGCCAAGCGCTTGAGCCAGGGGCCGGGGAGCTGTTTTTT. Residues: CASSQALEPGAGELFF.

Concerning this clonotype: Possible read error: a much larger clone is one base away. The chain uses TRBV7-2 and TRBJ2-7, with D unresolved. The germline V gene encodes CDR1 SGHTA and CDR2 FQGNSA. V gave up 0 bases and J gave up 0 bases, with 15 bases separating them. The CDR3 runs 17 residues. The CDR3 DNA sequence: TGTGCCAGCAGCTTAGCATACTCGAGACCCTACTCCTACGAGCAGTACTTC. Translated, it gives CASSLAYSRPYSYEQYF.

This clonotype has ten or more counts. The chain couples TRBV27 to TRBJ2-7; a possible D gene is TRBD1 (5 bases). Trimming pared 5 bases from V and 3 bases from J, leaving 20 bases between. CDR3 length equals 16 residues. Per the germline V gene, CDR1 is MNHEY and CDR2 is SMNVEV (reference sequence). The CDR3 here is CASSLRIGVGIYEQYF. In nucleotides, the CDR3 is TGTGCCAGCAGTCTGCGTATAGGGGTGGGAATCTACGAGCAGTACTTC.

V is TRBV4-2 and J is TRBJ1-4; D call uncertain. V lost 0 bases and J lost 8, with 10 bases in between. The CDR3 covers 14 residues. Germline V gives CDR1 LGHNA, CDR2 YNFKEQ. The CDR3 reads CASSQEGGREKLFF. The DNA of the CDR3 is TGTGCCAGCAGCCAAGAGGGAGGCAGGGAAAAACTGTTTTTT.

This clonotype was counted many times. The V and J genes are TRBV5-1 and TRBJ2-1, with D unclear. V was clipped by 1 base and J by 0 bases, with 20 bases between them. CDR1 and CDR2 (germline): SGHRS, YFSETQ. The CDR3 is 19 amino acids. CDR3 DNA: TGCGCCAGCAGCTTGATTTATCCACGAGGTTATCGCTCCTACAATGAGCAGTTCTTC. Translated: CASSLIYPRGYRSYNEQFF. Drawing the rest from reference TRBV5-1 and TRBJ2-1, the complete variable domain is KAGVTQTPRYLIKTRGQQVTLSCSPISGHRSVSWYQQTPGQGLQFLFEYFSETQRNKGNFPGRFSGRQFSNSRSEMNVSTLELGDSALYLCASSLIYPRGYRSYNEQFFGPGTRLTVL.

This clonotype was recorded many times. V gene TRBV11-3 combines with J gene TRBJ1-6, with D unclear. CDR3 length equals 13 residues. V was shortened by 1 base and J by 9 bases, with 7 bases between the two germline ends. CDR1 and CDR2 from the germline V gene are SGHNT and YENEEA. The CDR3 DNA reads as TGTGCCAGCAGCTTAGGTCCAAGTTCACCCCTCCACTTT. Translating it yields CASSLGPSSPLHF.

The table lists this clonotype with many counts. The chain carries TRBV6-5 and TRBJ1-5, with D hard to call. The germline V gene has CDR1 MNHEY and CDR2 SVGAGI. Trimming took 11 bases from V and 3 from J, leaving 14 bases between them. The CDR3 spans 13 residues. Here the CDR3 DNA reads TGTGCCGCAGGACGGGGTATCAATCAGCCCCAGCATTTT. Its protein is CAAGRGINQPQHF.

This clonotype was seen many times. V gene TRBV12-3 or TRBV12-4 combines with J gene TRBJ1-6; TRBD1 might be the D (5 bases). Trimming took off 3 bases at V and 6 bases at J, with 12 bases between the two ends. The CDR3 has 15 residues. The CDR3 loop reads CASSFMWDGNSPLHF. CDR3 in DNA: TGTGCCAGCAGTTTCATGTGGGACGGTAATTCACCCCTCCACTTT.

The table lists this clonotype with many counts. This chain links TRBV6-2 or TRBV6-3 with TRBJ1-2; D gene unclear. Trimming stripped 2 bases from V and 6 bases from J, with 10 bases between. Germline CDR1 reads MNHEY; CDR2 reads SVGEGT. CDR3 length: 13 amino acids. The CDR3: CASSYRGGDGYTF. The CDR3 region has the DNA TGTGCCAGCAGTTACCGTGGAGGCGATGGCTACACCTTC.

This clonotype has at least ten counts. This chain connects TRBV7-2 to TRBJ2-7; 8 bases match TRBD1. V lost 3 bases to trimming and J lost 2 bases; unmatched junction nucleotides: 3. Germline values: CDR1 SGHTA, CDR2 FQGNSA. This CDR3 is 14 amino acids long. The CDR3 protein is CASSLGQVTYEQYF. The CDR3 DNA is TGTGCCAGCAGCTTGGGACAGGTGACCTACGAGCAGTACTTC.

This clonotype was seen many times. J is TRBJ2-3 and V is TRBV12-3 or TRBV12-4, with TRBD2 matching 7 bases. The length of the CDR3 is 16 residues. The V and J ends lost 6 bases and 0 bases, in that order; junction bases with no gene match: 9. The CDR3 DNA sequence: TGTGCCAGCAGCCTTGTGCCAGCGGGGAGCACAGATACGCAGTATTTT. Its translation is CASSLVPAGSTDTQYF.

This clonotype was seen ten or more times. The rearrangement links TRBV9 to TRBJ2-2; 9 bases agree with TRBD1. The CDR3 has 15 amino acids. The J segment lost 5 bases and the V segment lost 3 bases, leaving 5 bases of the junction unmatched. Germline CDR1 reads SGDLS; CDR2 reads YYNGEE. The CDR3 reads CASSATGGATGELFF. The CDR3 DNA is TGTGCCAGCAGCGCAACAGGGGGCGCGACCGGGGAGCTGTTTTTT.